This TCR beta chain was retrieved from a study of blood T cell repertoires in COVID-19. The wider study: Acute and convalescent COVID-19 samples came from the United States, Italy and Spain. T cells, B-cell-depleted T cells, or PBMCs provided the cDNA or gDNA that served as material.

The CDR3 totals 15 residues. Trimming removed 0 bases at V and 3 bases at J, with 11 bases between. Germline V gene lookup returns CDR1 ENHRY and CDR2 SYGVKD. Per the original methods: Quantification of nucleated cells was approximated via reference gene primer amplification. TCRdb's table, derived via immunoSEQ multiplex PCR, lists solely in-frame clones and lacks some. That table gives V, J and clone size, and the DNA gave D and trimming. The table lists over 55,000 clones, around 87% of them singletons. Sample: peripheral blood. The clonotype was recovered from a human donor with active COVID-19. The donor label of this sample is uncertain. The chain employs TRBV10-3 and TRBJ1-2; tentative D call: TRBD1 (5 bases). The CDR3 reads CAISESKGRYYGYTF. CDR3 nucleotides: TGTGCCATCAGTGAGTCGAAGGGGAGGTACTATGGCTACACCTTC.